A selection of T cell receptor beta chains follows, all from one sample in a study of OX40 agonist ivuxolimab in advanced cancers. Only in-frame clones appear in the TCRdb table, and some are missing; sequencing was by immunoSEQ multiplex PCR. The data contain about 77,000 clones, over 70% of them singletons. This material consisted of CD4+ or CD8+ T cells sorted from blood, taken in a trial of the OX40 agonist ivuxolimab. The origin of the receptors is an adult with an advanced solid tumor such as melanoma, head and neck, liver or kidney cancer. Each CDR3 is given with its conserved first and last residue. D genes are given only for firm matches.

j_call v_call d_call cdr3_aa cdr3_nt
TRBJ1-3 TRBV7-8 TRBD1 CASSPQGRSGNTIYF TGTGCCAGCAGCCCACAGGGGAGGTCTGGAAACACCATATATTTT
TRBJ1-1 TRBV5-1 - CASYPDTPLRGTEAFF TGCGCCAGCTACCCGGACACCCCCCTTAGGGGCACTGAAGCTTTCTTT
TRBJ2-3 TRBV4-3 - CASSPRPRDTDTQYF TGCGCCAGCAGTCCAAGACCCCGGGACACAGATACGCAGTATTTT
TRBJ2-6 TRBV9 - CASRDSGANVLTF TGTGCCAGTAGAGACTCTGGGGCCAACGTCCTGACTTTC
TRBJ2-5 TRBV4-1 - CASSPSGSETQYF TGCGCCAGCAGCCCGAGTGGGTCTGAGACCCAGTACTTC
TRBJ2-3 TRBV7-2 - CASSSTETSTDTQYF TGTGCCAGCAGCTCTACAGAAACTAGCACAGATACGCAGTATTTT
TRBJ2-2 TRBV7-8 - CASSPQVADLTGELFF TGTGCCAGCAGTCCTCAGGTGGCAGACCTAACCGGGGAGCTGTTTTTT
TRBJ2-7 TRBV5-1 TRBD1 CASSLLTGTATYEQYF TGCGCCAGCAGCCTACTGACCGGGACAGCGACCTACGAGCAGTACTTC
TRBJ2-2 TRBV7-2 - CASTFSSRPGELFF TGTGCCAGCACCTTTAGTAGTCGTCCCGGGGAGCTGTTTTTT
TRBJ2-1 TRBV2 - CASSGRVQGGEQFF TGTGCCAGCAGTGGACGGGTCCAAGGGGGTGAGCAGTTCTTC
TRBJ1-1 TRBV19 - CASTPGGERRKSTEAFF TGTGCCAGTACCCCGGGCGGGGAAAGAAGAAAAAGCACTGAAGCTTTCTTT